Presented here are 31 T cell receptor beta chains from one specimen sequenced in a study of T-cell reconstitution after alpha-beta-depleted transplantation in children. Unique molecular identifiers were incorporated during preparation of the TCRbeta library. TCRdb used MiXCR to reprocess the PCR reads, holding one entry per CDR3 protein. The top ten clones hold over 2.5% of a sample with hundreds of thousands of distinct CDR3 sequences, around 12% of them seen once. The sequencing used PBMCs from the stem cell graft donor, collected from the stem cell graft. These receptors were collected from a human donor who donated a stem cell graft to a child with acute lymphoblastic leukemia.

This clonotype occurred many times. The chain joins TRBV7-9 to TRBJ2-1; 11 bases agree with TRBD2. The CDR3 sequence is 16 residues long. The junction had 5 bases not matched to a gene; V was cut back by 4 bases and J by 3 bases. Germline CDR1 is SEHNR and CDR2 is FQNEAQ (reference sequence). The CDR3 loop reads CASSSYSGRDYNEQFF. In DNA, the CDR3 is TGTGCCAGCAGCTCCTATAGCGGGAGGGACTACAATGAGCAGTTCTTC.

The rearrangement uses TRBV12-3 or TRBV12-4 and TRBJ1-5; maybe TRBD1 (6 bases). Trimming stripped 3 bases from V and 16 bases from J, with 13 bases between. The CDR3 sequence is 11 residues long. The CDR3 DNA sequence: TGTGCCAGCAGTTTTAACAGGGTGCGTCATTTT. Protein sequence: CASSFNRVRHF.

This clonotype was recorded many times. The rearrangement uses TRBV12-3 or TRBV12-4 and TRBJ2-3, with 7 nucleotides matching TRBD1. The CDR3 totals 14 residues. Trimming took 6 bases from V and 5 from J; bases not matched to a gene: 8. The CDR3 region has the DNA TGTGCCAGCAGGGCGAGAAACAGGGGAGATACGCAGTATTTT. Translating it yields CASRARNRGDTQYF.

This clonotype was seen more than once but under ten times. CDR3 amino acids: CASSSGLAGDTGELFF. DNA of the CDR3: TGTGCCAGCAGCTCGGGACTAGCGGGGGACACCGGGGAGCTGTTTTTT. The chain is built from TRBV7-9 and TRBJ2-2; 14 bases are a match to TRBD2. From germline, CDR1 is SEHNR and CDR2 FQNEAQ (reference sequence). V was pared by 4 bases and J by 3 bases, with 1 base of the junction left unmatched. CDR3 size: 16 residues.

In regard to this clonotype: This may come from a read error, since a much larger clone is one base off. The chain has TRBV19 and TRBJ2-4; a possible D gene is TRBD1 (5 bases). Germline CDR1 and CDR2: LNHDA and SQIVND (reference sequence). The length of the CDR3 is 13 residues. CDR3 amino acids: CASCSGYGNSQYF. For the CDR3, the DNA is TGTGCCAGTTGTTCAGGGTATGGTAACAGTCAGTACTTC.

This clonotype was counted many times. The rearrangement joins TRBV27 to TRBJ1-5; D uncertain. Germline values: CDR1 MNHEY, CDR2 SMNVEV (reference sequence). The V and J ends lost 6 bases and 0 bases respectively, with 18 bases between them. This CDR3 comprises 17 residues. CDR3 DNA sequence: TGTGCCAGCAGCGCCTCCATGGGAGTCTATAGCAATCAGCCCCAGCATTTT. Amino acid sequence: CASSASMGVYSNQPQHF.

This clonotype was detected ten times or more. The genes are TRBV5-1 and TRBJ2-1; D possibly corresponds to TRBD2 (7 bases). Trimming removed 4 bases from V and 7 bases from J, with 12 bases in between. The CDR3 length is 13 residues. Per germline, CDR1 SGHRS and CDR2 YFSETQ. This CDR3 is CASSPGGGNEQFF. CDR3 sequence (DNA): TGCGCCAGCAGCCCGGGGGGCGGGAATGAGCAGTTCTTC.

This clonotype was counted at least ten times. The V gene is TRBV25-1, the J gene TRBJ2-7, with D perhaps matching TRBD2 (5 bases). The CDR3 is 16 residues long. Germline V CDR1 and CDR2: MGHDK, SYGVNS. Trimming stripped 4 bases from V and 4 bases from J, with 20 bases between. The CDR3: CASSGPPGMGIYEQYF. The CDR3 DNA follows: TGTGCCAGCAGTGGGCCGCCGGGGATGGGGATTTACGAGCAGTACTTC.

This clonotype was seen at least ten times. This chain uses TRBV4-1 with TRBJ1-1; D is undetermined. Germline V gene data show CDR1 as MGHRA and CDR2 as YSYEKL. V was trimmed by 2 bases and J by 1 base, leaving 20 bases between them. The CDR3 has 18 residues. CDR3 region: CASSQKSYEGSQNTEAFF. As DNA, the CDR3 is TGCGCCAGCAGCCAAAAATCGTATGAGGGCTCCCAGAACACTGAAGCTTTCTTT.

This clonotype showed up many times. The junction differs from germline at one of its ends, possibly a read error. CDR3 residues: CASSEAPGGNTEAFF. The CDR3 DNA follows: TGTGCCAGCAGTGAAGCCCCAGGGGGGAACACTGAAGCCTTCTTT. J is TRBJ1-1 and V is TRBV6-4, with 7 bases lining up with TRBD1. CDR1 and CDR2 from the germline V gene are MRHNA and SNTAGT. The CDR3 length is 15 residues.

This clonotype was observed many times. The V gene is TRBV20-1, the J gene TRBJ2-7; 7 bases align to TRBD1. Germline V gives CDR1 DFQATT, CDR2 SNEGSKA (reference sequence). The CDR3 extends over 14 amino acids. Trimming took 5 bases from V and 3 from J; bases not matched to a gene: 10. The CDR3 sequence is CSAPTGELIYEQYF. The CDR3, as DNA: TGCAGTGCTCCTACAGGGGAACTAATCTACGAGCAGTACTTC.

This clonotype occurred a few times. The junction does not match germline at one end; this may be a read error. The chain carries TRBV7-7 and TRBJ2-5; 9 positions match TRBD1. CDR1 SSHAT and CDR2 FNYEAQ come from the germline V gene (reference sequence). The CDR3 loop spans 15 amino acids. In DNA, the CDR3 is TGTGCTAGCAGCCTGACAGGGGGAACTGACGAGACCCAGTACTTC. This translates into CASSLTGGTDETQYF. Full variable domain (missing parts from reference TRBV7-7 and TRBJ2-5): GAGVSQSPRYKVTKRGQDVTLRCDPISSHATLYWYQQALGQGPEFLTYFNYEAQPDKSGLPSDRFSAERPEGSISTLTIQRTEQRDSAMYRCASSLTGGTDETQYFGPGTRLLVL.

This clonotype was detected ten times or more. The chain has TRBV5-1 and TRBJ2-1, with D maybe TRBD1 (7 bases). The CDR3 length is 16 residues. V lost 3 bases, J lost 0 bases, and 13 bases lay in between. Germline loops: CDR1 SGHRS, CDR2 YFSETQ. CDR3 coding DNA: TGCGCCAGCAGCTCAGGACAGGAGGGCTCCTACAATGAGCAGTTCTTC. Residues: CASSSGQEGSYNEQFF.

The rearrangement joins TRBV28 to TRBJ2-5; perhaps TRBD2 as D (6 bases). Deletions cut 3 bases from V and 11 bases from J, with 13 bases between. Germline values: CDR1 MDHEN, CDR2 SYDVKM. The CDR3 runs 12 residues. The CDR3 DNA sequence: TGTGCCAGCAGTTTTTCCGGGACTTCTCAGTACTTC. This gives the protein CASSFSGTSQYF.

This clonotype was detected ten times or more. V is TRBV5-1 and J is TRBJ2-7; TRBD1 might be the D (6 bases). This CDR3 is built from 14 residues. V was cut by 5 bases and J by 3 bases, with 15 bases left in between. CDR1 and CDR2 from the germline V gene are SGHRS and YFSETQ. As DNA, the CDR3 is TGCGCCAGCAGATTTGCTCAGGGGCTCTACGAGCAGTACTTC. Its translation: CASRFAQGLYEQYF.

In this sample, this clonotype turned up many times. This CDR3 reads CSAGQSTDTQYF. For the CDR3, the DNA is TGCAGTGCTGGGCAGAGCACAGATACGCAGTATTTT. This chain connects TRBV20-1 to TRBJ2-3; no firm D call. The CDR3 is made up of 12 amino acids. Trimming stripped 5 bases from V and 0 bases from J, with 6 bases between. In germline, CDR1 is DFQATT, CDR2 SNEGSKA (reference sequence).

This clonotype showed up many times. V gene TRBV27 combines with J gene TRBJ2-1, with 10 bases lining up with TRBD2. The V segment lost 2 bases and the J segment 7 bases; nucleotides outside the gene matches: 11. Germline assignment: CDR1 MNHEY and CDR2 SMNVEV (reference sequence). The CDR3 contains 17 residues. The CDR3 here is CASSLKTSGIYRNEQFF. The CDR3 bases are TGTGCCAGCAGTTTAAAAACTAGCGGGATATATCGAAATGAGCAGTTCTTC.

This clonotype was seen at least ten times. The chain joins TRBV7-8 to TRBJ2-7; no firm D call. This CDR3 spans 12 amino acids. Germline V gene sequence: CDR1 SGHVS, CDR2 FQNEAQ. The V end lost 6 bases, the J end lost 0 bases, and 6 bases lay between the germline ends. CDR3 sequence (DNA): TGTGCCAGCAGTCCGAGCTCCTACGAGCAGTACTTC. Translated, it gives CASSPSSYEQYF.

The chain recombines TRBV7-9 with TRBJ2-1; D might be TRBD1 (7 bases). Germline V gives CDR1 SEHNR, CDR2 FQNEAQ (reference sequence). The ends were cut back, 5 bases at V and 7 bases at J, with 18 bases in the middle. The CDR3 contains 15 residues. The CDR3 bases are TGTGCCAGCAGCAACCCCAGGGGGGATTCGAATGAGCAGTTCTTC. This translates into CASSNPRGDSNEQFF. The whole variable domain, filled in from reference TRBV7-9 and TRBJ2-1, reads DTGVSQNPRHKITKRGQNVTFRCDPISEHNRLYWYRQTLGQGPEFLTYFQNEAQLEKSRLLSDRFSAERPKGSFSTLEIQRTEQGDSAMYLCASSNPRGDSNEQFFGPGTRLTVL.

This clonotype was recorded at least ten times. This chain connects TRBV20-1 to TRBJ2-5; tentatively, D is TRBD1 or TRBD2 (5 bases each). There are 16 residues in the CDR3. The V gene lost 6 bases and the J gene lost 5 bases, with 25 bases spanning the gap. In germline, CDR1 is DFQATT, CDR2 SNEGSKA (reference sequence). DNA of the CDR3: TGCAGTGCAAGCCCCTTGAGTAGCCGGGGACGTGAGACCCAGTACTTC. It yields the protein CSASPLSSRGRETQYF.

This clonotype was found many times. At one end, the junction sequence differs from germline, possibly due to a read error. The rearrangement links TRBV4-3 to TRBJ2-3; D may be TRBD2 (6 bases). The germline V gene has CDR1 LGHNA and CDR2 YSLEER. CDR3 length: 15 residues. Here the CDR3 DNA reads TGCGCCAGCAGCCAAGCCGGGACTTTTGCAGAAACGCAGTATTTT. Its translation: CASSQAGTFAETQYF.

The sample holds many counts of this clonotype. The chain combines TRBV6-1 with TRBJ1-3; no definite D call. Germline lookup yields CDR1 MNHNS and CDR2 SASEGT. The length of the CDR3 is 14 residues. Trimming took 3 bases from V and 0 from J, leaving 6 bases between them. CDR3 DNA sequence: TGTGCCAGCAGTGACAGGTCCTCTGGAAACACCATATATTTT. It translates to CASSDRSSGNTIYF.

Concerning this clonotype itself: A much larger clone is a single base away; this may be a read error. This chain connects TRBV5-8 to TRBJ2-5; tentative D call: TRBD1 (6 bases). CDR1 SGHTS and CDR2 YDEGEE come from the germline V gene. The CDR3 consists of 15 residues. CDR3 in DNA: TGTGCCGGCAGCTACGGAACAGGGCTCGGGGAGACCCAGTACTTC. It translates to CAGSYGTGLGETQYF.

This clonotype was recorded many times. The V call is TRBV19, the J call TRBJ2-1; TRBD1 matches 9 bases. The CDR3 is made up of 15 amino acids. The germline V gene has CDR1 LNHDA and CDR2 SQIVND (reference sequence). CDR3 protein: CASSPRGTGKDEQFF. CDR3 DNA sequence: TGTGCTTCTTCTCCAAGGGGGACAGGGAAGGATGAGCAGTTCTTC. The complete variable domain, with remaining parts taken from reference TRBV19 and TRBJ2-1, reads DGGITQSPKYLFRKEGQNVTLSCEQNLNHDAMYWYRQDPGQGLRLIYYSQIVNDFQKGDIAEGYSVSREKKESFPLTVTSAQKNPTAFYLCASSPRGTGKDEQFFGPGTRLTVL.

This clonotype was seen ten or more times. The chain uses TRBV5-5 and TRBJ1-1; D is ambiguous. The CDR3 totals 13 residues. The V and J ends lost 6 bases and 2 bases respectively, with 11 bases between them. In germline, CDR1 is SGHKS, CDR2 YYEKEE (reference sequence). The CDR3 loop is CASKEPGNTEAFF. The CDR3 coding sequence is TGTGCCAGCAAGGAACCGGGCAACACTGAAGCTTTCTTT.

The chain links TRBV4-2 to TRBJ2-4; D may be TRBD2 (5 bases). The CDR3 spans 17 residues. The V and J ends lost 4 bases and 2 bases respectively, with 18 bases between them. Germline values: CDR1 LGHNA, CDR2 YNFKEQ. CDR3: CASSRVDGVFSKNIQYF. The CDR3 nucleotides are TGTGCCAGCAGCCGAGTCGACGGGGTATTTTCCAAAAACATTCAGTACTTC.

The CDR3 here is CASSPSSVLTYNEQFF. The CDR3 DNA sequence: TGTGCCAGCAGCCCATCTAGTGTCCTAACCTACAATGAGCAGTTCTTC. This chain links TRBV4-2 with TRBJ2-1; D unresolved. The ends were cut back, 4 bases at V and 2 bases at J, with 15 bases in the middle. CDR1 is LGHNA and CDR2 is YNFKEQ in the germline V gene. CDR3 length equals 16 residues.

This clonotype was counted ten times or more. This rearrangement joins TRBV27 to TRBJ2-7, with D tentatively TRBD2 (5 bases). Germline V gene sequence: CDR1 MNHEY, CDR2 SMNVEV (reference sequence). The V gene lost 6 bases and the J gene lost 0 bases, with 12 bases spanning the gap. The CDR3 length is 14 residues. As DNA, the CDR3 is TGTGCCAGCAGAGGAGGCAGGAGCTCCTACGAGCAGTACTTC. This codes for CASRGGRSSYEQYF.

This clonotype was seen repeatedly, ten times or more. The chain carries TRBV7-2 and TRBJ2-5; D remains unclear. The CDR3 spans 15 residues. Germline V lookup: CDR1 SGHTA, CDR2 FQGNSA. V was shortened by 2 bases and J by 2 bases, with 12 bases between the two germline ends. As DNA, the CDR3 is TGTGCCAGCAGCTTACTTCTATTGCGACAAGAGACCCAGTACTTC. It translates to CASSLLLLRQETQYF.

This clonotype was observed at least ten times. This CDR3 is CASSYSILGSTDTQYF. In DNA, the CDR3 is TGTGCCAGCAGTTACTCGATTCTGGGATCCACAGATACGCAGTATTTT. The chain joins TRBV6-2 or TRBV6-3 to TRBJ2-3, with D unclear. Germline lookup yields CDR1 MNHEY and CDR2 SVGEGT. V was clipped by 0 bases and J by 2 bases, with 12 bases between them. CDR3 length: 16 amino acids.

This clonotype was counted ten times or more. This chain joins TRBV20-1 and TRBJ2-1; D remains ambiguous. The CDR3 contains 11 residues. Trimming cost V 3 bases and J 8 bases, with 8 bases left between them. Germline values: CDR1 DFQATT, CDR2 SNEGSKA (reference sequence). This CDR3 reads CSASTRYEQFF. For the CDR3, the DNA is TGCAGTGCTAGTACGAGGTATGAGCAGTTCTTC.